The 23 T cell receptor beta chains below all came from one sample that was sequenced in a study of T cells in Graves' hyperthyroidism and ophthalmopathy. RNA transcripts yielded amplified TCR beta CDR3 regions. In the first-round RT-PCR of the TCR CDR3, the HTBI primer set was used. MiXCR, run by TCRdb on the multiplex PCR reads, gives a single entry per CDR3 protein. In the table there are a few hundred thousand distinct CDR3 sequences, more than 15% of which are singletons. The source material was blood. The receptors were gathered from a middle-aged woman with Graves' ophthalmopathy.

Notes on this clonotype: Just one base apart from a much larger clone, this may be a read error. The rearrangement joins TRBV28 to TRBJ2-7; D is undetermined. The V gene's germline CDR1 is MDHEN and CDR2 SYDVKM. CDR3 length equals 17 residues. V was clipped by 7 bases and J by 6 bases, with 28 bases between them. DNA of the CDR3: TGTGCCAGCATCTCCGCCCGTAAGGATTTTATCATCCGCGAGCAGTACTTC. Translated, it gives CASISARKDFIIREQYF.

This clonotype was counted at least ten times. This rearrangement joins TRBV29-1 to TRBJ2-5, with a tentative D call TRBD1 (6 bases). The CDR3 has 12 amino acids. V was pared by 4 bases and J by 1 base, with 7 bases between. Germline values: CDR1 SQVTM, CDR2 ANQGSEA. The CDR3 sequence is CSVGDTQETQYF. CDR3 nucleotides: TGCAGCGTTGGGGACACCCAAGAGACCCAGTACTTC.

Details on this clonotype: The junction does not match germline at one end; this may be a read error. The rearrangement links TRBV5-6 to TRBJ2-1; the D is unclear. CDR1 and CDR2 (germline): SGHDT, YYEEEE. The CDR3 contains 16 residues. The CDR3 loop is CVSSLTSFLTLGEQFF. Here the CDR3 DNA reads TGTGTCAGCAGCCTTACGTCATTCCTCACACTGGGTGAGCAGTTCTTC.

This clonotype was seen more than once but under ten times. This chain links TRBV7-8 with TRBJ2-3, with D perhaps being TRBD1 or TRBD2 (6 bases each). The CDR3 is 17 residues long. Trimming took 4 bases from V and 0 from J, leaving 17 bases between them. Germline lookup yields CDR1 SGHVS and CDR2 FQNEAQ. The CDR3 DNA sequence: TGTGCCAGCAGCTCTTTAATGGGGGGCGCTAGCACAGATACGCAGTATTTT. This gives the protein CASSSLMGGASTDTQYF.

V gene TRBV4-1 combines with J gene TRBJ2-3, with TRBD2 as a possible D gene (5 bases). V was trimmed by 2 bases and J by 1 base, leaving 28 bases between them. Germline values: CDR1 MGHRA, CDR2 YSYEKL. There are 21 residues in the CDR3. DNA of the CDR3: TGCGCCAGCAGCCAACCACCCATGGCTAGCTCTCCCCTTGGCCGCACAGATACGCAGTATTTT. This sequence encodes CASSQPPMASSPLGRTDTQYF.

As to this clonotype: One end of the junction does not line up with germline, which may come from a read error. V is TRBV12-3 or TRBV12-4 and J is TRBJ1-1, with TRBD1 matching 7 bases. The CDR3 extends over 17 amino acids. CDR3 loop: CASKKDRSLDENTDAFF. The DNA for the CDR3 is TGTGCCAGCAAGAAGGACAGGTCGTTGGATGAGAACACTGACGCTTTCTTT.

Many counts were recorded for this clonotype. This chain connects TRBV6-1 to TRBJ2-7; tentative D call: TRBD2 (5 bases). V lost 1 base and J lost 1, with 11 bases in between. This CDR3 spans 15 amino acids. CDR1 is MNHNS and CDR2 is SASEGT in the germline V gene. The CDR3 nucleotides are TGTGCCAGCAGTGAAGGCCCAGCGGCTTCCTACGAGCAGTACTTC. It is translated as CASSEGPAASYEQYF.

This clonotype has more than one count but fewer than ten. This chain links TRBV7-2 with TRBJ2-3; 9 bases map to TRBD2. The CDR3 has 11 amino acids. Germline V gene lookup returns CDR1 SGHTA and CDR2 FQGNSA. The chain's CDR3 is CSGGVTDTQYF. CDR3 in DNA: TGTAGCGGGGGGGTAACAGATACGCAGTATTTT.

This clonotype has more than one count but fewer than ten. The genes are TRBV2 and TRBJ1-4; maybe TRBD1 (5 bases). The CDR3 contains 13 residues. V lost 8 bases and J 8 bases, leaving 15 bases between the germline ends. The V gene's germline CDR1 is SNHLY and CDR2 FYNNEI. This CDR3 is CASGRWGAEKLFF. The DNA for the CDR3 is TGTGCCAGCGGTCGTTGGGGCGCCGAAAAACTGTTTTTT.

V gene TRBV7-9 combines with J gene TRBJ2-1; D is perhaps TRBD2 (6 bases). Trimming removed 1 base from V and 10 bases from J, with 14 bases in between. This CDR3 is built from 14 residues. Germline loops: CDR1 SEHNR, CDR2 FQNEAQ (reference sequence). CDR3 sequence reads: CASSLVADWGEQFF. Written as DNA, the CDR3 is TGTGCCAGCAGCTTAGTAGCGGACTGGGGGGAGCAGTTCTTC. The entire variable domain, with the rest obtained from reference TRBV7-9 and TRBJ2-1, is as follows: DTGVSQNPRHKITKRGQNVTFRCDPISEHNRLYWYRQTLGQGPEFLTYFQNEAQLEKSRLLSDRFSAERPKGSFSTLEIQRTEQGDSAMYLCASSLVADWGEQFFGPGTRLTVL.

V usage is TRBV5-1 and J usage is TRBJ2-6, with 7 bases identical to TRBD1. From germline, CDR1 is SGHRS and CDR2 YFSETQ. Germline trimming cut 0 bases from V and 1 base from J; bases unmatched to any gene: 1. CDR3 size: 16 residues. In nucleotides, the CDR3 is TGCGCCAGCAGCTTGGCGACAGGGTCTGGGGCCAACGTCCTGACTTTC. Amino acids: CASSLATGSGANVLTF.

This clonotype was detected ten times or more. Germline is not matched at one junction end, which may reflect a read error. The CDR3 DNA follows: TGTGCCAGCAGCGAAGACATGGGCTGGTCCTACAATGAGCAGTTCTTC. This codes for CASSEDMGWSYNEQFF. The chain employs TRBV3-1 and TRBJ2-1; D is undetermined. The CDR3 consists of 16 residues. The germline V gene has CDR1 LGHDT and CDR2 YNNKEL (reference sequence).

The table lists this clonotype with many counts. CDR3 amino acids: CASSVRGHYNEQFF. CDR3 nucleotide sequence: TGTGCCAGCAGTGTTCGGGGCCACTACAATGAGCAGTTCTTC. The chain joins TRBV7-9 to TRBJ2-1; D is possibly TRBD1 or TRBD2 (5 bases each). Germline CDR1 is SEHNR and CDR2 is FQNEAQ (reference sequence). The ends were cut back, 6 bases at V and 3 bases at J, with 12 bases in the middle. The length of the CDR3 is 14 residues.

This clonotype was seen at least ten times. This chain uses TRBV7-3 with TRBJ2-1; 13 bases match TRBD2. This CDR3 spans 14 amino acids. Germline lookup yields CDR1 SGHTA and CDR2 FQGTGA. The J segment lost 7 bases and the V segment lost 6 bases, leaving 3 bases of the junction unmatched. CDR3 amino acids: CASRTSGGANEQFF. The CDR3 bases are TGTGCCAGCAGAACTAGCGGGGGGGCGAATGAGCAGTTCTTC.

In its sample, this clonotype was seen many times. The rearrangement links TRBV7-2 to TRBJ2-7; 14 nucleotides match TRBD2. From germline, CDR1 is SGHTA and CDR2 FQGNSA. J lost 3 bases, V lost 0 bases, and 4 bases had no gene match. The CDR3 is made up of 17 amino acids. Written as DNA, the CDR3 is TGTGCCAGCAGCTTAGCGGGACTAGCGGGAGTCAACTACGAGCAGTACTTC. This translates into CASSLAGLAGVNYEQYF.

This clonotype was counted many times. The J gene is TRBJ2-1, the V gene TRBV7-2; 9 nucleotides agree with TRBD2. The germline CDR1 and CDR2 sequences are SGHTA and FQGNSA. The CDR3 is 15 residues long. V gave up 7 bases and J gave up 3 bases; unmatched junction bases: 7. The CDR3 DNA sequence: TGTGCCAGCACCATATTTAGCGGGAGCTACAATGAGCAGTTCTTC. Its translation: CASTIFSGSYNEQFF.

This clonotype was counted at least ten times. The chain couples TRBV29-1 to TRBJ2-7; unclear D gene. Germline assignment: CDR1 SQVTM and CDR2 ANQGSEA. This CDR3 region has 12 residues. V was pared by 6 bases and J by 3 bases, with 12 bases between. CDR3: CSVLSNGYEQYF. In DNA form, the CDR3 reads TGCAGCGTGCTCTCGAACGGCTACGAGCAGTACTTC.

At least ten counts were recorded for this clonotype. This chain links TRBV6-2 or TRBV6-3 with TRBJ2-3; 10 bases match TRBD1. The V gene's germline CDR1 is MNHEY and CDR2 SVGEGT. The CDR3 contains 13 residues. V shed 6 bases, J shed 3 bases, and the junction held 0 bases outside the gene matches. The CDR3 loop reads CASRGQGTDTQYF. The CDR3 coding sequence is TGTGCCAGCAGGGGACAGGGGACAGATACGCAGTATTTT.

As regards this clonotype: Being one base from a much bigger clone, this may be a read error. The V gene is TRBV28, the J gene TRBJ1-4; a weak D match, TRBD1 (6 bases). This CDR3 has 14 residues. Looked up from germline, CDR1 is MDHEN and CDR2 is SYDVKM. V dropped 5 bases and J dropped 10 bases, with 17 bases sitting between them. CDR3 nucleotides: TGTGCCAGCAGTCTGGCACAGGGTTTTGGAAAACTGTTTTTT. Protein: CASSLAQGFGKLFF. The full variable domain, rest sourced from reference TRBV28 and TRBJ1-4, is DVKVTQSSRYLVKRTGEKVFLECVQDMDHENMFWYRQDPGLGLRLIYFSYDVKMKEKGDIPEGYSVSREKKERFSLILESASTNQTSMYLCASSLAQGFGKLFFGSGTQLSVL.

As DNA, the CDR3 is TGTGCCAGTAGTATACAGGCAACTAATGAAAAACTGTTTTTT. Its translation is CASSIQATNEKLFF. V and J are TRBV19 and TRBJ1-4; D gene unclear. The CDR3 runs to 14 residues. Germline V lookup: CDR1 LNHDA, CDR2 SQIVND (reference sequence). Trimming shortened V by 2 bases and J by 0 bases, and 4 bases separated the two germline ends.

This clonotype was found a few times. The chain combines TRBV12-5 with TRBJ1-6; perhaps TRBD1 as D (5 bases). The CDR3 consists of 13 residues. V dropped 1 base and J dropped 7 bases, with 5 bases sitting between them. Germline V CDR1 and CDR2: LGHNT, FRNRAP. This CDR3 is CASGLGQNSPLHF. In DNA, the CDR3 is TGTGCTAGTGGTTTGGGACAGAATTCACCCCTCCACTTT.

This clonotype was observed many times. CDR3 bases: TGTGCCAGCTCACCTGGGGAGCGCTATGGCTACACCTTC. Its protein product is CASSPGERYGYTF. The rearrangement uses TRBV18 and TRBJ1-2; no clear D gene. Trimming took 3 bases from V and 4 from J, leaving 9 bases between them. Germline CDR1 is KGHSH and CDR2 is LQKENI. The CDR3 consists of 13 residues.

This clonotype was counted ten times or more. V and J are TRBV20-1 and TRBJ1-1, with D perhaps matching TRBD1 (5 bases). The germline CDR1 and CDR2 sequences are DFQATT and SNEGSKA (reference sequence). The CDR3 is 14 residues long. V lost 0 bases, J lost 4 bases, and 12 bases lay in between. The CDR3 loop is CSARDAREATEAFF. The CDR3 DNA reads TGCAGTGCTAGAGATGCCAGGGAAGCCACTGAAGCTTTCTTT.